The 27 T cell receptor beta chains listed next were all sequenced from one sample in a study of blood T cell repertoires in COVID-19. Assay used: immunoSEQ multiplex PCR; TCRdb lists only in-frame clones, some missing. The sample carries approximately 90,000 clones, 75% to 90% recorded once. The sequencing input was peripheral blood. The receptor source for this set is a man aged 60 to 69 with acute or convalescent COVID-19.

The CDR3 DNA reads TGTGCCTGGAGTTGGGGGACTAACCCACGGGGGAGCTACAATGAGCAGTTCTTC. It codes for CAWSWGTNPRGSYNEQFF. This chain links TRBV30 with TRBJ2-1; TRBD2 agrees at 7 bases. The J segment lost 3 bases and the V segment lost 2 bases, leaving 16 bases of the junction unmatched. The CDR3 extends over 18 amino acids. CDR1 is GTSNPN, CDR2 SVGIG, per germline (reference sequence).

The V call is TRBV14, the J call TRBJ1-5; 8 nucleotides match TRBD1. Germline V gene lookup returns CDR1 SGHDN and CDR2 FVKESK. V shed 5 bases, J shed 4 bases, and the junction held 13 bases outside the gene matches. The CDR3 runs 17 residues. As DNA, the CDR3 is TGTGCCAGCAGCTATTTCACACAGGGGGATGCGAATCAGCCCCAGCATTTT. Translated: CASSYFTQGDANQPQHF.

V usage is TRBV5-1 and J usage is TRBJ1-3, with a possible D match to TRBD1 (6 bases). From germline, CDR1 is SGHRS and CDR2 YFSETQ. V was trimmed by 6 bases and J by 4 bases, leaving 20 bases between them. The CDR3 spans 16 residues. Here the CDR3 DNA reads TGCGCCAGCACCCCGGCAGGGGCCGCGGCCGGAAACACCATATATTTT. Its translation: CASTPAGAAAGNTIYF.

This clone was seen only once. This specimen includes other DNA sequences encoding the same CDR3. The CDR3 DNA reads as TGTGCCAGCAGCTTGGAAGGGGCCTCTGGAAACACCATATATTTT. Translation gives CASSLEGASGNTIYF. The V call is TRBV5-4, the J call TRBJ1-3; tentatively, D is TRBD1 (5 bases). The V and J ends lost 0 bases and 0 bases respectively, with 7 bases between them. The germline V gene encodes CDR1 SGHNT and CDR2 YYREEE (reference sequence). The CDR3 is 15 residues long.

V usage is TRBV3-1 (or the pseudogene TRBV3-2) and J usage is TRBJ2-7; 7 nucleotides align to TRBD2. The junction had 10 bases not matched to a gene; V was cut back by 10 bases and J by 4 bases. The CDR3 runs 13 residues. Germline assignment: CDR1 LGHDT and CDR2 YNNKEL (reference sequence). As DNA, the CDR3 is TGTGCCACCTCTCGCGGGAGTTTATACGAGCAGTACTTC. Translation: CATSRGSLYEQYF.

The chain has TRBV6-6 and TRBJ1-1; no firm D call. Germline assignment: CDR1 MNHNY and CDR2 SVGAGI (reference sequence). Between the trimmed V and J ends, which lost 2 bases and 6 bases, there was a span of 10 bases. The CDR3 loop spans 13 amino acids. The CDR3 DNA is TGTGCCAGCAGTTACCTGGGGAGCGCTGAAGCTTTCTTT. Translated, it gives CASSYLGSAEAFF.

This sequence joins TRBV5-1 and TRBJ2-1, with D possibly matching TRBD2 (6 bases). Trimming took 4 bases from V and 7 from J, leaving 21 bases between them. The CDR3 covers 16 residues. Germline V gene data show CDR1 as SGHRS and CDR2 as YFSETQ. The CDR3 loop is CASSTPAEGPRNEQFF. DNA for the CDR3: TGCGCCAGCAGCACACCAGCGGAGGGGCCGAGAAATGAGCAGTTCTTC.

The chain joins TRBV4-3 to TRBJ1-6; 7 bases are shared with TRBD1. CDR3 length equals 16 residues. V lost 1 base, J lost 3 bases, and 3 bases stayed unmatched. Germline CDR1 reads LGHNA; CDR2 reads YSLEER. The CDR3 nucleotides are TGCGCCAGCAGCCAAGGTGCAGGGGGCTATAATTCACCCCTCCACTTT. This encodes CASSQGAGGYNSPLHF.

This chain joins TRBV19 and TRBJ1-6, with a weak D call TRBD1 (6 bases). The CDR3 contains 18 residues. Germline V CDR1 and CDR2: LNHDA, SQIVND (reference sequence). Trimming cost V 2 bases and J 0 bases, with 14 bases left between them. CDR3 DNA sequence: TGTGCCAGTAGTATAAGCAGGGGCCATAGCTCCTATAATTCACCCCTCCACTTT. Its translation: CASSISRGHSSYNSPLHF.

The rearrangement joins TRBV3-1 (or the pseudogene TRBV3-2) to TRBJ1-3; maybe TRBD1 (5 bases). The CDR3 consists of 15 residues. The germline V and J ends were trimmed by 0 bases and 0 bases, with 6 bases remaining between them. CDR1 LGHDT and CDR2 YNNKEL come from the germline V gene (reference sequence). This CDR3 is CASSQEGVSGNTIYF. As DNA, the CDR3 is TGTGCCAGCAGCCAAGAAGGGGTCTCTGGAAACACCATATATTTT.

V is TRBV7-9 and J is TRBJ2-3; 9 bases map to TRBD2. Losses at the gene ends were 4 bases for V and 2 bases for J; bases not matched to a gene: 10. The CDR3 is 17 residues long. Germline V gene sequence: CDR1 SEHNR, CDR2 FQNEAQ (reference sequence). DNA of the CDR3: TGTGCCAGCAGCTCCAGGCGGGGGGGCAGTTCCACAGATACGCAGTATTTT. This sequence encodes CASSSRRGGSSTDTQYF.

This sequence joins TRBV11-2 and TRBJ2-2; the match to TRBD1 covers 10 bases. CDR1 and CDR2 from the germline V gene are SGHAT and FQNNGV. The CDR3 consists of 16 residues. V shed 1 base and J 4 bases; nucleotides not matched to a gene: 3. The CDR3 DNA sequence: TGTGCCAGCAGCTTAGGTCGGACAGGGGGCACCGGGGAGCTGTTTTTT. Amino acids: CASSLGRTGGTGELFF. Variable domain in full (rest from reference TRBV11-2 and TRBJ2-2): EAGVAQSPRYKIIEKRQSVAFWCNPISGHATLYWYQQILGQGPKLLIQFQNNGVVDDSQLPKDRFSAERLKGVDSTLKIQPAKLEDSAVYLCASSLGRTGGTGELFFGEGSRLTVL.

DNA of the CDR3: TGTGCCAGCAGCCAATTTCCAGGGGTTGGCAATTCACCCCTCCACTTT. Protein product: CASSQFPGVGNSPLHF. This chain links TRBV3-1 (or the pseudogene TRBV3-2) with TRBJ1-6; D is perhaps TRBD1 (6 bases). The germline V and J ends were trimmed by 2 bases and 7 bases, with 15 bases remaining between them. Germline loops: CDR1 LGHDT, CDR2 YNNKEL (reference sequence). CDR3 length equals 16 residues.

This sequence joins TRBV12-3 or TRBV12-4 and TRBJ1-4, with D hard to call. There are 12 residues in the CDR3. V was cut by 5 bases and J by 11 bases, with 12 bases left in between. The CDR3 spells CASSAGREKLFF. The CDR3 nucleotides read TGTGCCAGCAGTGCCGGACGGGAGAAACTGTTTTTT.

CDR3 DNA sequence: TGTGCCAGCAGCCAAGGTCTAACTAGCGGCAACCAAGAGACCCAGTACTTC. It codes for CASSQGLTSGNQETQYF. This rearrangement joins TRBV3-1 (or the pseudogene TRBV3-2) to TRBJ2-5; TRBD2 matches at 8 bases. The germline CDR1 and CDR2 sequences are LGHDT and YNNKEL (reference sequence). V was clipped by 1 base and J by 0 bases; unmatched bases: 7. The CDR3 extends over 17 amino acids.

This rearrangement joins TRBV30 to TRBJ2-1; D is ambiguous. V was trimmed by 1 base and J by 0 bases, leaving 10 bases between them. The germline CDR1 and CDR2 sequences are GTSNPN and SVGIG (reference sequence). The CDR3 sequence is 15 residues long. The CDR3 region is CAWSGEVSSYNEQFF. CDR3 coding DNA: TGTGCCTGGAGTGGCGAGGTTAGCTCCTACAATGAGCAGTTCTTC.

This sequence joins TRBV20-1 and TRBJ2-7, with 11 bases fitting TRBD1. The CDR3 loop spans 17 amino acids. Germline CDR1 DFQATT, CDR2 SNEGSKA (reference sequence). The junction had 14 bases not matched to a gene; V was cut back by 3 bases and J by 4 bases. In nucleotides, the CDR3 is TGCAGTGCTAGTGTGCTATTTGGACAGGGGGCCGGTTACGAGCAGTACTTC. Translation gives CSASVLFGQGAGYEQYF.

V and J are TRBV6-1 and TRBJ2-5; the D gene is possibly TRBD2 (7 bases). The CDR3 runs to 16 residues. The germline V gene has CDR1 MNHNS and CDR2 SASEGT. V was clipped by 1 base and J by 2 bases, with 14 bases between them. CDR3 loop: CASSEVKRDIQETQYF. CDR3 nucleotide sequence: TGTGCCAGCAGTGAAGTGAAGCGGGACATACAAGAGACCCAGTACTTC.

The J gene is TRBJ2-3, the V gene TRBV18; no firm D call. The CDR3 runs to 13 residues. Per the germline V gene, CDR1 is KGHSH and CDR2 is LQKENI. V was clipped by 2 bases and J by 4 bases, with 7 bases between them. The CDR3 coding sequence is TGTGCCAGCTCACCATTGCTAGCAGATACGCAGTATTTT. Translation gives CASSPLLADTQYF. Filled out from reference TRBV18 and TRBJ2-3, the complete variable domain reads NAGVMQNPRHLVRRRGQEARLRCSPMKGHSHVYWYRQLPEEGLKFMVYLQKENIIDESGMPKERFSAEFPKEGPSILRIQQVVRGDSAAYFCASSPLLADTQYFGPGTRLTVL.

This rearrangement joins TRBV5-4 to TRBJ1-6; 9 nucleotides line up with TRBD1. Trimming took 3 bases from V and 0 from J; bases not matched to a gene: 4. In germline, CDR1 is SGHNT, CDR2 YYREEE (reference sequence). CDR3 length equals 17 residues. This chain's CDR3 is CASSSTGQGSYNSPLHF. For the CDR3, the DNA is TGTGCCAGCAGCTCCACGGGACAGGGCTCCTATAATTCACCCCTCCACTTT.

V usage is TRBV5-1 and J usage is TRBJ2-2; the match to TRBD2 covers 8 bases. V lost 1 base to trimming and J lost 5 bases; unmatched junction nucleotides: 7. This CDR3 spans 16 amino acids. Germline V gene data show CDR1 as SGHRS and CDR2 as YFSETQ. The CDR3: CASSLSSVAGTGELFF. The CDR3 region has the DNA TGCGCCAGCAGCTTGAGTTCGGTAGCGGGAACCGGGGAGCTGTTTTTT.

The chain employs TRBV19 and TRBJ2-5; 10 nucleotides agree with TRBD2. Trimming at V came to 3 bases and at J to 1 base, leaving 5 bases not matched to a gene. This CDR3 comprises 16 residues. CDR1 and CDR2 from the germline V gene are LNHDA and SQIVND (reference sequence). CDR3 in DNA: TGTGCCAGTAGTATCGTCCTAGCGGGAGTCCAAGAGACCCAGTACTTC. This translates into CASSIVLAGVQETQYF.

The V gene is TRBV6-4, the J gene TRBJ1-1; D call uncertain. The germline CDR1 and CDR2 sequences are MRHNA and SNTAGT. This CDR3 contains 14 residues. V gave up 3 bases and J gave up 6 bases, with 14 bases separating them. CDR3 amino acids: CASSEAFGSAEAFF. The CDR3 DNA sequence: TGTGCCAGCAGTGAAGCTTTTGGTAGCGCTGAAGCTTTCTTT.

This chain links TRBV11-2 with TRBJ1-6, with D unclear. This CDR3 has 15 amino acids. Germline-derived CDR1 and CDR2 are SGHAT and FQNNGV. The V gene lost 3 bases and the J gene lost 3 bases, with 9 bases spanning the gap. In DNA, the CDR3 is TGTGCCAGCAGCTTCGAGGGCATCTATAATTCACCCCTCCACTTT. It translates to CASSFEGIYNSPLHF.

The gene calls are TRBV19 and TRBJ1-6; D is possibly TRBD1 (6 bases). This CDR3 has 13 amino acids. The germline gives CDR1 LNHDA, CDR2 SQIVND (reference sequence). The V end was cut by 9 bases, the J end by 6 bases, with 12 bases between. This CDR3 reads CASRGLTNSPLHF. In DNA form, the CDR3 reads TGTGCCAGCAGGGGTCTCACTAATTCACCCCTCCACTTT.

CDR3 bases: TGTGCCAGCAGCTTAGTCCGAGACAAAAGGGAAAAACTGTTTTTT. This gives the protein CASSLVRDKREKLFF. This chain joins TRBV7-2 and TRBJ1-4; D unresolved. CDR1 is SGHTA and CDR2 is FQGNSA in the germline V gene. The CDR3 contains 15 residues. With 1 base removed from V and 8 bases from J, the gap between germline ends came to 14 bases.

This chain connects TRBV7-9 to TRBJ1-2, with a tentative D call TRBD1 (6 bases). The CDR3 runs to 13 residues. CDR1 and CDR2 from the germline V gene are SEHNR and FQNEAQ (reference sequence). V was clipped by 5 bases and J by 8 bases, with 15 bases between them. The CDR3 here is CASSLSGGAGYTF. CDR3 DNA: TGTGCCAGCAGCCTTAGTGGGGGCGCGGGCTACACCTTC.